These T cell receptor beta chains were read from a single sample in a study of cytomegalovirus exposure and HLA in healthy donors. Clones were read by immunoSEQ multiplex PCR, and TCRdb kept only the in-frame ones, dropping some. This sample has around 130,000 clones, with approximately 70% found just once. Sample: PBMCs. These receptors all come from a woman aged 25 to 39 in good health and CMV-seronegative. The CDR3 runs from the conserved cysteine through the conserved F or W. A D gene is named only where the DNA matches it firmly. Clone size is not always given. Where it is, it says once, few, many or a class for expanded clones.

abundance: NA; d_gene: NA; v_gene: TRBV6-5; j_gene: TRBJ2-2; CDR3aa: CASSYSMGSNTGELFF; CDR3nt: TGTGCCAGCAGTTACTCGATGGGGAGCAACACCGGGGAGCTGTTTTTT
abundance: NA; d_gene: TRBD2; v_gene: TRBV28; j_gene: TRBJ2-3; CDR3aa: CASSSSAGGTDTQYF; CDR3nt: TGTGCCAGCAGTTCCTCAGCGGGGGGCACAGATACGCAGTATTTT
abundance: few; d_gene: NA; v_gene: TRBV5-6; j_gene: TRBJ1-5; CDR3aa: CASSLGTSPQHF; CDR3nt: TGTGCCAGCAGCTTGGGCACTTCACCCCAGCATTTT
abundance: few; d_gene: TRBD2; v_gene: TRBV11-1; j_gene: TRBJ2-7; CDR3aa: CASRLAGGSEQYF; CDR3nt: TGTGCCAGCAGGCTAGCGGGAGGGTCCGAGCAGTACTTC
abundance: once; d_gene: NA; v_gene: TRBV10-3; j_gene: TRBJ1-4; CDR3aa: CAIREGEGGEKLFF; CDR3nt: TGTGCCATCAGAGAAGGAGAAGGGGGTGAAAAACTGTTTTTT
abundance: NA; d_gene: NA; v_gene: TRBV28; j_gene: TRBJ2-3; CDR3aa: CASSLSGAQYF; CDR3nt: TGTGCCAGCAGCCTTTCGGGGGCGCAGTATTTT
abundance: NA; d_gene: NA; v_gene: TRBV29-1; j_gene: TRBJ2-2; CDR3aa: CSVDVSDTGELFF; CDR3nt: TGCAGCGTTGACGTATCGGACACCGGGGAGCTGTTTTTT
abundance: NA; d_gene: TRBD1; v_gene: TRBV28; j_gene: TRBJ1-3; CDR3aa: CASSFRGQGVGNAIYF; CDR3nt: TGTGCCAGCAGTTTCCGTGGACAGGGGGTAGGAAACGCCATATATTTT
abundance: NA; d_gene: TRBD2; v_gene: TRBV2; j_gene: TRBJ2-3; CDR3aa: CAGGLAGADTQYF; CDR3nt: TGTGCCGGAGGACTAGCGGGGGCAGATACGCAGTATTTT
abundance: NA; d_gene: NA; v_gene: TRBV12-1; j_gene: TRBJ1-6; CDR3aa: CASSFCRGALHF; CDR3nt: TGTGCCAGCAGCTTTTGTCGAGGAGCCCTCCACTTT
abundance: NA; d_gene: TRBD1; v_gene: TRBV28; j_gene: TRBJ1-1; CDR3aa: CASSLGRGRSTEAFF; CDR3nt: TGTGCCAGCAGTTTGGGTAGGGGGCGCTCAACTGAAGCTTTCTTT
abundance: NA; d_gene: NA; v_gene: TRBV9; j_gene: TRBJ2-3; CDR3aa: CASSPYTDTQYF; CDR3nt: TGTGCCAGCAGCCCCTACACAGATACGCAGTATTTT